The sequence of this T cell receptor beta chain was determined in a study of blood T cell repertoires in COVID-19. At the level of the study: Material from acute and convalescent COVID-19 was sourced from the United States, Italy and Spain. PBMCs, B-cell-depleted T cells, or T cells were the source of the cDNA or gDNA that made up the material.

Followed longitudinally, the Seattle patients had been enrolled during active infection. In the study's own analysis: How many nucleated cells were present was estimated from reference gene primer amplification. Repertoires were generated with immunoSEQ multiplex PCR, while TCRdb's copy carries only in-frame clones and drops some. That table furnishes V, J and clone size, whereas the DNA furnished D and trimming. The sample carries 200,000 to 300,000 clones, roughly 76% recorded once. The receptor comes from an elderly woman with COVID-19, enrolled during active disease. Sequenced material: peripheral blood.

CDR3 DNA sequence: TGTGCCAGCAGTCGTACAGGGGGCTGGAACTATGGCTACACCTTC. Translated: CASSRTGGWNYGYTF. The chain combines TRBV7-2 with TRBJ1-2; 9 bases are a match to TRBD1. J was trimmed by 2 bases and V by 6 bases; bases with no gene match: 7. The CDR3 loop spans 15 amino acids. Germline values: CDR1 SGHTA, CDR2 FQGNSA.